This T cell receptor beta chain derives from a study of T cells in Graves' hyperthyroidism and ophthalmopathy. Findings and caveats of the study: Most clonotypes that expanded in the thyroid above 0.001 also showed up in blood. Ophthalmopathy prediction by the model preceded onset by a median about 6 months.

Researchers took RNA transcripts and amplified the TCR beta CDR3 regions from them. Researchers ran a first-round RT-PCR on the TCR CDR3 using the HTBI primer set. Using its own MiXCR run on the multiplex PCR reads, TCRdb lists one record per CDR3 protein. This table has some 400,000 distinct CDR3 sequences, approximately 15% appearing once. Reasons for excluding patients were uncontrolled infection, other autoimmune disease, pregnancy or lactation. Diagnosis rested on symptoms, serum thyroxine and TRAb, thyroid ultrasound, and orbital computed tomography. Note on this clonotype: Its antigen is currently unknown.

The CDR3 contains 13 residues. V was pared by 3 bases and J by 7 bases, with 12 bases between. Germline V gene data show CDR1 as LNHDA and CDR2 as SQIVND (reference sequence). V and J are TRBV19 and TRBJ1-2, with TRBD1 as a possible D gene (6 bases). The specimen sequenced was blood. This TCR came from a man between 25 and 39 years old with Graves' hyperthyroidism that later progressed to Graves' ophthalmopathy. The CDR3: CASSMRTVGGYTF. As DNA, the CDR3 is TGTGCCAGTAGTATGCGGACAGTGGGTGGCTACACCTTC. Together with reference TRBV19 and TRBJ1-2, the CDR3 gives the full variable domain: DGGITQSPKYLFRKEGQNVTLSCEQNLNHDAMYWYRQDPGQGLRLIYYSQIVNDFQKGDIAEGYSVSREKKESFPLTVTSAQKNPTAFYLCASSMRTVGGYTFGSGTRLTVV.